Detailed here is one TCR beta chain. These data belong to a study of blood T cell repertoires in COVID-19. Assay used: immunoSEQ multiplex PCR; TCRdb lists only in-frame clones, some missing. The sample shows 50,000 to 65,000 clones, approximately 84% of them seen only once. Germline-derived CDR1 and CDR2 are MGHRA and YSYEKL. The CDR3 consists of 14 residues. V shed 4 bases and J 6 bases; nucleotides not matched to a gene: 4. This chain links TRBV4-1 with TRBJ2-2; 8 bases match TRBD1. The TCR comes from a man in his sixties with COVID-19, enrolled during active disease. Sequenced: peripheral blood. Here the CDR3 DNA reads TGCGCCAGCAGCCTCTCAGGGGGCCCCGGGGAGCTGTTTTTT. Translation gives CASSLSGGPGELFF.